The entry below describes one T cell receptor (beta chain). Many counts were recorded for this clonotype. Its antigen has not been determined. No clone much larger than this one lies a single base away; base qualities are absent. This record comes from a study of T cells in Graves' hyperthyroidism and ophthalmopathy (dated by TCRdb to between 2019 and 2020). Turning to the overall study: Peripheral blood was sampled at the time of initial diagnosis, prior to any treatment. A discovery cohort of about a hundred patients, roughly 43 with Graves' ophthalmopathy and 57 with stable Graves' hyperthyroidism, was used to find distinguishing TCR V-J signatures. An independent validation cohort of under 20 hyperthyroidism patients and about 16 patients who later progressed to ophthalmopathy tested prospective prediction of ophthalmopathy. For training and testing, the 100 or so patients in the discovery cohort were randomly divided in a 7:3 ratio. Thyroid tissue and blood T-cell repertoires from several Graves' hyperthyroidism patients were also compared in the study. Following sampling, methimazole starting at 30 mg daily was given to hyperthyroidism patients, and high-dose intravenous methylprednisolone was given to ophthalmopathy patients. According to the paper, TCR Vbeta CDR3 sequencing was carried out on roughly 130 peripheral blood samples, which came from 40 to 45 ophthalmopathy, around 75 hyperthyroidism and approximately 17 progressor patients.

The TCR beta CDR3 regions were amplified from the RNA transcripts. The TCR CDR3 was subjected to a first round of RT-PCR using the HTBI primer set and the Qiagen OneStep RT-PCR kit. A second multiplex PCR round built the libraries, followed by size selection and purification. Sequencing of the libraries was done on an Illumina HiSeq2000 using paired-end 100 bp reads. Per the source publication's procedure: Raw data were processed with SOAPnuke, discarding reads with adapters, uncalled bases, mean Phred below 15, or no exact constant-primer or identifier match. High-quality paired reads were merged with COPE v1.2.5, and unique nucleotide sequences were defined as clonotypes. MiTCR v1.1 was used to align clonotypes to the IMGT TRBV, TRBD and TRBJ reference segments. The analysis included only V-J combinations with a frequency above 0.0001, which together covered more than 98% of the repertoires. The TCS score was defined as the ratio of F50 (clonal expansion) to E x V (chaos), calculated using BLOSUM62-based TCRdist between CDR3 peptides within each V-J. Welch's t-statistics and random forest reduced fewer than 550 V-J features to 13, which were used in a naive Bayes classifier (R e1071). In TCRdb, the public reads were trimmed at Q25 with fastp and aligned with MiXCR, with productive beta chains retained. Each entry is one CDR3 protein sequence, shown with its most common DNA and genes. These V and J calls derive from TCRdb rather than the authors' analysis. In this sample the table shows around 350,000 distinct CDR3 sequences, around a sixth of which occur a single time. Around a quarter of the sample lies in the top ten.

Hyperthyroidism patients were newly diagnosed, with disease duration under 2 months, and aged 18 to 65 years. Any patient with an uncontrolled infection, another autoimmune disease, pregnancy or lactation was excluded. Clinical symptoms, serum thyroxine and TRAb, thyroid ultrasound, and orbital computed tomography formed the basis for the diagnoses. Blood from progressor patients was drawn when they were first diagnosed with hyperthyroidism, before any ophthalmopathy symptoms appeared. Ficoll-Paque density gradient centrifugation was used to isolate PBMCs from approximately 10 ml of fresh peripheral blood. Patients classed as progressors first received a Graves' hyperthyroidism diagnosis and then went on to develop ophthalmopathy during follow-up. Total RNA was extracted with Trizol reagent, and quality was checked on an Agilent 2100 Bioanalyzer. General findings and caveats noted by the study authors: In validation, the model predicted progression to ophthalmopathy with approximately 69% sensitivity and around 72% specificity, a median of around six months before onset. Sample size was not statistically predetermined, and investigators were not blinded to group allocation. Most expanded thyroid clonotypes (frequency above 0.001) were also found in blood, which suggests that blood repertoires may mirror thyroid immune responses. In cross-validation, a model built on a 13 V-J signature told ophthalmopathy apart from stable hyperthyroidism with approximately 90% sensitivity and about 81% specificity, and in testing the same model reached 80%/75%.

Including cysteine and phenylalanine, the CDR3 has 16 amino acids. The retained sequence is limited to the CDR3, 48 bases, with the frame set at the first base. CDR1 and CDR2 were assigned from the germline V gene as KGHSH and LQKENI. After removal of 2 bases from V and 2 bases from J, the junction retains 5 bases not matched to a gene. The chain is encoded by TRBV18 joined to TRBJ2-1; 8 of the junction bases match TRBD2. Sequencing used blood. The receptor comes from a woman aged 18-29 years with Graves' hyperthyroidism that later progressed to Graves' ophthalmopathy. The nucleotide sequence is given as TGTGCCAGCTCACCAAAACCGGGACTAGCCTACAATGAGCAGTTCTTC. This gives the protein CASSPKPGLAYNEQFF.